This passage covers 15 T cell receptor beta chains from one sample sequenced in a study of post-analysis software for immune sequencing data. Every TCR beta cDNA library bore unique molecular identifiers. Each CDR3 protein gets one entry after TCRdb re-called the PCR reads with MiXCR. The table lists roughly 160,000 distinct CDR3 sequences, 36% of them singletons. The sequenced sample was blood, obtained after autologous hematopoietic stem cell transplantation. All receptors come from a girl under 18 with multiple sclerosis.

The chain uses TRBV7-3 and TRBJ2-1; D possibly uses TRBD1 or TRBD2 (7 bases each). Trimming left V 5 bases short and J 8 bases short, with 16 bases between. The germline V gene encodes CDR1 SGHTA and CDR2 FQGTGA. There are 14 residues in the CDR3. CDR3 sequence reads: CASSPRGGGDEQFF. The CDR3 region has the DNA TGTGCCAGCAGCCCCAGGGGGGGAGGCGATGAGCAGTTCTTC.

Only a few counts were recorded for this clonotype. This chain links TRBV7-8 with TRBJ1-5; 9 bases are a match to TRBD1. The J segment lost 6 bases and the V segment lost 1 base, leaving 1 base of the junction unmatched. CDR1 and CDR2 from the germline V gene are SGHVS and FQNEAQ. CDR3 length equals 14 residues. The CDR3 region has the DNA TGTGCCAGCAGCTTAGGGACAGGGGTTCAGCCCCAGCATTTT. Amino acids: CASSLGTGVQPQHF.

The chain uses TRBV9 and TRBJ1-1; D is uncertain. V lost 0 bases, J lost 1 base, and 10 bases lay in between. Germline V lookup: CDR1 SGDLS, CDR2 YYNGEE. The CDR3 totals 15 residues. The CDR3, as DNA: TGTGCCAGCAGCGTAGTAGCATCACAGAACACTGAAGCTTTCTTT. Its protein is CASSVVASQNTEAFF.

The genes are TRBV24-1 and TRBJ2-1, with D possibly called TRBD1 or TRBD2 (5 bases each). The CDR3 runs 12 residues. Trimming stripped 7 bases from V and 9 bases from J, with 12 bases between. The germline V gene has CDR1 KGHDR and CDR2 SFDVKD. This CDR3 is CATRGVGSEQFF. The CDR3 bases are TGTGCCACCAGGGGGGTCGGCAGTGAGCAGTTCTTC.

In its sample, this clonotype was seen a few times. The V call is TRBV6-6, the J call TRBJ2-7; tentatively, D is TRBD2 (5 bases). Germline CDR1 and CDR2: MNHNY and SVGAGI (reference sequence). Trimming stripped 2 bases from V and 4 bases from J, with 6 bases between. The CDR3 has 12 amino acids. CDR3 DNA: TGTGCCAGCAGTTACAGACTATACGAGCAGTACTTC. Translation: CASSYRLYEQYF.

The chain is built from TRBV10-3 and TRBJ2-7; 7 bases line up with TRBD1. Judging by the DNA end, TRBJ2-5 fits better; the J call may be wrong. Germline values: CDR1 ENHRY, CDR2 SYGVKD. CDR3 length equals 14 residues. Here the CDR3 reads CAISGDSIPGTQYF. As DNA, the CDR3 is TGTGCCATCAGTGGGGACAGCATCCCAGGGACCCAGTACTTC.

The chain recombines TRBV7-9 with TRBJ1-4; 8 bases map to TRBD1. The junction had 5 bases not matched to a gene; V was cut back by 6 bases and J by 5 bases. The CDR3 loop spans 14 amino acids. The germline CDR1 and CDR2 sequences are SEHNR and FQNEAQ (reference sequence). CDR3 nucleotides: TGTGCCAGCAGACAGGGGGGCAGCAATGAAAAACTGTTTTTT. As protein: CASRQGGSNEKLFF.

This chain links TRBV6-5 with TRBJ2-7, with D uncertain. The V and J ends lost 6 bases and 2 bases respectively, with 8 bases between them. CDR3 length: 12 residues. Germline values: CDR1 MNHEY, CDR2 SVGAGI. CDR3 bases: TGTGCCAGCAGGGACGGTGCCTACGAGCAGTACTTC. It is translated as CASRDGAYEQYF.

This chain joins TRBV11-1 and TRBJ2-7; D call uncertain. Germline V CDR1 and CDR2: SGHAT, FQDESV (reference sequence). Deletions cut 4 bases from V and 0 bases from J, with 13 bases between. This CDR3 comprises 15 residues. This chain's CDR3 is CASSSSAAGSYEQYF. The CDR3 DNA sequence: TGTGCCAGCAGCTCATCGGCGGCTGGCTCCTACGAGCAGTACTTC.

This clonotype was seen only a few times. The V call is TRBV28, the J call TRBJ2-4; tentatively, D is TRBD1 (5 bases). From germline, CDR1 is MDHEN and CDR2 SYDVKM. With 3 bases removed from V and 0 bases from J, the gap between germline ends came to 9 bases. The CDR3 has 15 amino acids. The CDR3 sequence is CASSLGPGAKNIQYF. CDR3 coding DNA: TGTGCCAGCAGTTTGGGGCCTGGAGCCAAAAACATTCAGTACTTC.

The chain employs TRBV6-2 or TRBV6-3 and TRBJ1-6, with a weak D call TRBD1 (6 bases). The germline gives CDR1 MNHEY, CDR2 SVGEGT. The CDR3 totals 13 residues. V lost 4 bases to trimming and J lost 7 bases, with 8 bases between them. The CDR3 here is CASSSGENSPLHF. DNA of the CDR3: TGTGCCAGCAGTTCAGGGGAAAATTCACCCCTCCACTTT.

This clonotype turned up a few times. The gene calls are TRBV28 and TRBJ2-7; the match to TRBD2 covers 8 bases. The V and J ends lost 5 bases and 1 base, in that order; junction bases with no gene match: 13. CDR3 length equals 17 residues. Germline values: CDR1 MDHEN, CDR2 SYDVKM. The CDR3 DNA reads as TGTGCCAGCAGTAGGCGGGTTGGCAGCGGGAGTTCCTACGAGCAGTACTTC. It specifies CASSRRVGSGSSYEQYF.

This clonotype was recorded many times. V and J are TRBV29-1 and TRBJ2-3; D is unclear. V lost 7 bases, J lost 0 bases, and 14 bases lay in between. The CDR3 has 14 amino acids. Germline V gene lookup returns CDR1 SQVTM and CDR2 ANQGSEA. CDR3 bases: TGCAGCGCAAAGAGCGCTACAAGCACAGATACGCAGTATTTT. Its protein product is CSAKSATSTDTQYF.

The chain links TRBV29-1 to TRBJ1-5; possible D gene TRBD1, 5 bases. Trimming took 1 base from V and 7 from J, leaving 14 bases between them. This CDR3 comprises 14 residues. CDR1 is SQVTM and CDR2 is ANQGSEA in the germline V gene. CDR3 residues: CSVEVSGGGQPQHF. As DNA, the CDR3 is TGCAGCGTTGAAGTATCCGGGGGAGGGCAGCCCCAGCATTTT.

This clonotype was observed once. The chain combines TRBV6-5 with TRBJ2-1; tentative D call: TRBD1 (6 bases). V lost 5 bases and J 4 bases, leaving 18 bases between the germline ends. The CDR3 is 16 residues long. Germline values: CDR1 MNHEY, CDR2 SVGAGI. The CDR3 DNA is TGTGCCAGCAGTAACCGGGACACAGGCGTATACAATGAGCAGTTCTTC. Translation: CASSNRDTGVYNEQFF.